One T cell receptor beta chain is described in this entry. Its antigen is unknown. The sample holds no much larger clone one base away, and base qualities are not on file. The receptor library was made with multiplex PCR. TCRdb records Illumina HiSeq 4000 as the sequencer. To build TCR beta libraries, CDR3 regions were amplified by Arm-PCR using iRepertoire HTBI primers. Before sequencing, the PCR products went through gel purification. The authors processed their data as follows. Across samples, roughly 60 TRBV and roughly 15 TRBJ segments were identified and used for gene usage analysis of CDR3 amino acid clonotypes. COPE and FqMerger were used to merge filtered high-quality paired reads into contigs. BLAST was used to align contigs to IMGT TRBV, TRBD and TRBJ reference genes, with CDR3 defined following IMGT. Clonotypes above 0.1% frequency were classified as highly expanded clones. Shannon entropy was used to measure repertoire diversity, and the Gini coefficient was used to measure V-J evenness. Clonotypes shared by more than one individual were considered public. TCRdb cleaned the public reads at Q25 with fastp, built clones with MiXCR and kept in-frame beta chains. All rows with the same CDR3 protein become a single entry with the most common DNA and genes. The V and J calls follow TCRdb's processing rather than the paper's. This sample comprises some 280,000 distinct CDR3 sequences, 22% of them detected only once. The top ten clonotypes cover approximately 60% of the sample.

This specimen's time point label, per the study, means: persistent/refractory GD, antithyroid drugs over 5 years with positive TRAb. For both TCR sequencing and RNA sequencing, RNA was extracted from PBMCs in TRIzol. The diagnosis of Graves' disease was made according to American Thyroid Association guidelines. Recruitment of patients was carried out at an endocrinology department in Xi'an, China. Each patient gave approximately 8.8 milliliters of peripheral blood, collected in an EDTA anticoagulant tube. PBMCs were isolated by Ficoll Paque Plus density gradient separation without further T cell sorting. RNA quality was checked with an Agilent 2100 Bioanalyzer and agarose gel, and concentration with a NanoDrop 2000. The sample originates from a study of regulatory T cells in long-lasting Graves disease (dated by TCRdb to the early 2020s). Background on the whole study: To count as having persistent Graves' disease, a patient had to have received antithyroid drug treatment for over 5 years with TSH receptor autoantibodies remaining persistently positive. The study was registered as a clinical trial and conducted in China. TCR sequencing covered some 13 persistent and roughly 20 newly diagnosed Graves' disease patients, 33 samples in total. Persistent Graves' disease patients were compared with newly diagnosed Graves' disease patients by peripheral blood TCR sequencing and RNA sequencing. In the clinical cohort, patients with persistent Graves' disease had used antithyroid drugs for an average of around 9.3 years.

A distance of 9 bases separates the germline ends of V and J, which lose 2 bases and 2 bases respectively. Including cysteine and phenylalanine, the CDR3 has 14 amino acids. The sequence is cut down to CDR3 DNA, 42 bases in frame from base 1. The germline V gene specifies SGHVS as CDR1 and FQNEAQ as CDR2. What the authors observed across the whole study: Because the primary lesion, thyroid tissue, could not be accessed, the study looked at peripheral blood alone. Patients with persistent disease shared more public clonotypes (fewer than 3,000) than newly diagnosed patients did (approximately 1,000). Persistent disease showed preferential use of TRBV28, TRBJ1-2 and TRBJ2-5, whereas newly diagnosed disease favored TRBV20-1 and TRBJ2-1. Compared with newly diagnosed patients, patients with persistent Graves' disease had lower TCR Shannon entropy and fewer highly expanded clones, which suggests clonal expansion. The authors noted that the small sample size was a limitation that may lower accuracy. Sequencing and analysis were restricted to the TCR beta chain.

The clonotype was recovered from a female donor with Graves disease. The chain joins TRBV7-8 to TRBJ2-5; the D gene is possibly TRBD1 or TRBD2, with 6 bases matching each. The sample consisted of peripheral blood mononuclear cells (PBMCs), taken when the disease was refractory, from a patient treated with antithyroid drugs. CDR3 sequence: CASSLWGAQETQYF. The DNA reads TGTGCCAGCAGCTTATGGGGGGCGCAAGAGACCCAGTACTTC.